Listed below are T cell receptor beta chains from one sample, sequenced in a study of cytomegalovirus exposure and HLA in healthy donors. Sequencing was performed with immunoSEQ multiplex PCR; in TCRdb, only in-frame clones are kept and a portion is missing. Of roughly 150,000 clones listed, around 84% are singletons. The material sequenced was PBMCs. The source of these receptors is a boy aged 2 to 10 in good health and CMV-seronegative. CDR3s include the opening cysteine and the closing phenylalanine or tryptophan. A D gene is named only where the DNA matches it firmly. Size tells how often a clone was seen (once, few, many) or the class of an expanded clone, and some rows leave it out.

TRBD2 | TRBJ2-1 | . | TRBV5-6 | TGTGCCAGCAGCCCCGTCGTCGGGGGGAATGAGCAGTTCTTC | CASSPVVGGNEQFF
. | TRBJ1-5 | few | TRBV4-3 | TGCGCCAGCAGCCAAGGTCCGGGCGGAGGGAATCAGCCCCAGCATTTT | CASSQGPGGGNQPQHF
. | TRBJ2-3 | . | TRBV28 | TGTGCCAGCAGTTTCGCGAGATGGACAGATACGCAGTATTTT | CASSFARWTDTQYF
TRBD2 | TRBJ2-2 | . | TRBV27 | TGTGCCAGCAGTATCACTAGCGCTACGAACACCGGGGAGCTGTTTTTT | CASSITSATNTGELFF
TRBD2 | TRBJ2-1 | . | TRBV5-4 | TGTGCCAGCAGCTTGGGCCTAGCGGGAGGTAATGAGCAGTTCTTC | CASSLGLAGGNEQFF
. | TRBJ1-5 | . | TRBV7-3 | TGTGCCAGCAGCTTATCCTCTTCTCAGCCCCAGCATTTT | CASSLSSSQPQHF
. | TRBJ2-1 | . | TRBV7-7 | TGTGCCAGCAGCCGATTAGCGGAGGGACAGTTCTTC | CASSRLAEGQFF
. | TRBJ1-1 | . | TRBV6-6 | TGTGCCAGCAGTTACCGGTCGGGCACTGAAGCTTTCTTT | CASSYRSGTEAFF
TRBD1 | TRBJ2-2 | . | TRBV18 | TGTGCCAGCTCACCCACCCTGAGACAGGGAAGGACGAACACCGGGGAGCTGTTTTTT | CASSPTLRQGRTNTGELFF
. | TRBJ1-1 | . | TRBV19 | TGTGCCAGTAGTATGCCCCGACAGGCCGGCATGAACACTGAAGCTTTCTTT | CASSMPRQAGMNTEAFF
TRBD2 | TRBJ2-2 | . | TRBV10-3 | TGTGCCATCAGTGATAATCGAGCGGGGGGTGGAACCGGGGAGCTGTTTTTT | CAISDNRAGGGTGELFF
. | TRBJ2-1 | . | TRBV5-6 | TGTGCCAGCGTAAGCCAGGGGTGGGAGCAGTTCTTC | CASVSQGWEQFF
. | TRBJ2-1 | . | TRBV29-1 | TGCAGCGTCAGTCCCGGGACATATTACAATGAGCAGTTCTTC | CSVSPGTYYNEQFF
. | TRBJ2-5 | . | TRBV6-5 | TGTGCCAGCAGTTACCTACAGGTGCCAGAGACCCAGTACTTC | CASSYLQVPETQYF
. | TRBJ2-3 | few | TRBV6-4 | TGTGCCAGCAGTGACTCCCCCGGATCCCTAGGCACAGATACGCAGTATTTT | CASSDSPGSLGTDTQYF
TRBD1 | TRBJ2-6 | . | TRBV2 | TGTGCCAGCAGTGACGGTGGGGACAGGTCGTCTGGGGCCAACGTCCCGACTTTC | CASSDGGDRSSGANVPTF
. | TRBJ1-1 | . | TRBV7-6 | TGTGCCAGCAGCTTAGCGAAGACAGCGAACACTGAAGCTTTCTTT | CASSLAKTANTEAFF
. | TRBJ1-1 | . | TRBV5-1 | TGCGCCAGCAGCACCGGACAGCCCATGAACACTGAAGCTTTCTTT | CASSTGQPMNTEAFF
. | TRBJ2-3 | . | TRBV19 | TGTGCCAGTCGCCGGGAGCTACAACCAACAGATACGCAGTATTTT | CASRRELQPTDTQYF
TRBD2 | TRBJ2-3 | . | TRBV7-2 | TGTGCCAGCAGCTTGGGCGGGAGATTCACAGATACGCAGTATTTT | CASSLGGRFTDTQYF
. | TRBJ2-5 | . | TRBV19 | TGTGCCAGTAGTATCGACAGTAACCAAGAGACCCAGTACTTC | CASSIDSNQETQYF
. | TRBJ2-1 | . | TRBV4-3 | TGCGCCAGCAGCCAAATGTTGGCGGCTACGGCGGGCAATGAGCAGTTCTTC | CASSQMLAATAGNEQFF
TRBD1 | TRBJ2-7 | . | TRBV6-5 | TGTGCCAGCAGCAAGGGACAGGGGCTCGACGAGCAGTACTTC | CASSKGQGLDEQYF
TRBD2 | TRBJ2-5 | . | TRBV29-1 | TGCAGCGTTGTCGGGTCTAGCGGGACACAAGAGACCCAGTACTTC | CSVVGSSGTQETQYF
TRBD1 | TRBJ2-1 | few | TRBV7-3 | TGTGCCAGCAGTGAACCACGGGGGGGACAGGGGGCTACTTACAATGAGCAGTTCTTC | CASSEPRGGQGATYNEQFF
TRBD1 | TRBJ2-7 | . | TRBV6-5 | TGTGCCAGCAGTTACCCTAGACAGGGTCTCTTCTACGAGCAGTACTTC | CASSYPRQGLFYEQYF
TRBD1 | TRBJ1-4 | few | TRBV29-1 | TGCAGCGTTGCTGGGCAGGGGGGCGGAAATGAAAAACTGTTTTTT | CSVAGQGGGNEKLFF
. | TRBJ1-4 | . | TRBV9 | TGTGCCAGCAGCGTTTCAGGGGTTAATGAAAAACTGTTTTTT | CASSVSGVNEKLFF
TRBD2 | TRBJ2-7 | . | TRBV5-1 | TGCGCCAGCAGCCCCTCGGGAGGCCCCTACGAGCAGTACTTC | CASSPSGGPYEQYF
. | TRBJ1-2 | . | TRBV11-2 | TGTGCCAGCAGCTTAGACAGGGTCGATGGCTACACCTTC | CASSLDRVDGYTF
. | TRBJ1-1 | . | TRBV7-2 | TGTGCCAGCAGCTTAAGGGAGACAGGGAACACTGAAGCTTTCTTT | CASSLRETGNTEAFF
TRBD1 | TRBJ1-5 | . | TRBV5-6 | TGTGCCAGCAGCTTGCGGGAGGGACAGGGGCATCAGCCCCAGCATTTT | CASSLREGQGHQPQHF
. | TRBJ2-7 | . | TRBV6-1 | TGTGCCAGTTCGCCGACCGGGACTGGACCCTACGAGCAGTACTTC | CASSPTGTGPYEQYF
TRBD1 | TRBJ1-1 | . | TRBV5-1 | TGCGCCAGCAGCCCACGACAGGGCCGGGCCATGAACACTGAAGCTTTCTTT | CASSPRQGRAMNTEAFF
TRBD1 | TRBJ1-2 | . | TRBV4-3 | TGCGCCAGCAGCCAAGGACAGGGATACTATGGCTACACCTTC | CASSQGQGYYGYTF
. | TRBJ2-7 | . | TRBV27 | TGTGCCAGCAGGGACAGCCTAAATTCCTACGAGCAGTACTTC | CASRDSLNSYEQYF
. | TRBJ2-2 | . | TRBV10-3 | TGTGCCATCAGTGGGGTACGCGGGTGGAACACCGGGGAGCTGTTTTTT | CAISGVRGWNTGELFF
TRBD1 | TRBJ1-4 | . | TRBV25-1 | TGTGCCAGCAGTGGAGGGACAGGGGGGAGTGAAAAACTGTTTTTT | CASSGGTGGSEKLFF
. | TRBJ1-1 | . | TRBV18 | TGTGCCAGCTCACCAAGGAGGGAGGGGATGAACACTGAAGCTTTCTTT | CASSPRREGMNTEAFF
TRBD2 | TRBJ2-1 | . | TRBV5-4 | TGTGCCAGCAGCTCCGGCGGGGGGAGTAGGGGGGGACATGAGCAGTTCTTC | CASSSGGGSRGGHEQFF
TRBD1 | TRBJ2-1 | . | TRBV7-8 | TGTGCCAGCAGCTTAGCGTCCCTCCCTAGTGGGACAGGGCCTTACAATGAGCAGTTCTTC | CASSLASLPSGTGPYNEQFF
. | TRBJ2-2 | . | TRBV11-3 | TGTGCCAGCAGCCGATCTAGCGCCGGGGAGCTGTTTTTT | CASSRSSAGELFF
TRBD1 | TRBJ2-2 | . | TRBV12-5 | TGTGCTAGTGGCCTGACAGGGGAGGCGACCGGGGAGCTGTTTTTT | CASGLTGEATGELFF
. | TRBJ2-5 | . | TRBV6-5 | TGTGCCAGCAGTCAGAACAGGGAATTGGAGACCCAGTACTTC | CASSQNRELETQYF
. | TRBJ2-7 | . | TRBV2 | TGTGCCAGCAGTGTAGCTAGTTACTACGAGCAGTACTTC | CASSVASYYEQYF
TRBD2 | TRBJ2-7 | . | TRBV4-1 | TGCGCCAGCAGCCAACTCTCTCTGGCGGGAGGAACCTACGAGCAGTACTTC | CASSQLSLAGGTYEQYF
. | TRBJ2-2 | . | TRBV7-6 | TGTGCCAGCAGCTCGCTACAGGGCCGATCGAGTAACACCGGGGAGCTGTTTTTT | CASSSLQGRSSNTGELFF
. | TRBJ2-5 | . | TRBV7-2 | TGTGCCAGCAGCTTAGGGGGGACAAGACAAGAGACCCAGTACTTC | CASSLGGTRQETQYF
TRBD1 | TRBJ2-7 | . | TRBV9 | TGTGCCAGCAGCGTAGATGGGACAGGGTCGGAGTACTTC | CASSVDGTGSEYF
. | TRBJ2-7 | . | TRBV28 | TGTGCCAGCATATCCGCAGGGGAACATTACGAGCAGTACTTC | CASISAGEHYEQYF
TRBD2 | TRBJ2-1 | . | TRBV25-1 | TGTGCCAGCTGCGGACTAGCGGGAATAAACTCCTACAATGAGCAGTTCTTC | CASCGLAGINSYNEQFF
TRBD1 | TRBJ2-1 | . | TRBV9 | TGTGCCAGCAGCCATCAGGGGGTCCACGGGCCGGGCTCCTACAATGAGCAGTTCTTC | CASSHQGVHGPGSYNEQFF
. | TRBJ1-2 | . | TRBV29-1 | TGCAGCGGCCGGGCAGGGCGAGCCTACACCTTC | CSGRAGRAYTF
. | TRBJ1-1 | . | TRBV5-4 | TGTGCCAGCAGCTTGGGCGTCCAGGGATCTCAGACTGAAGCTTTCTTT | CASSLGVQGSQTEAFF